This T cell receptor (beta chain) was recorded in a study of T cells in Graves' hyperthyroidism and ophthalmopathy (dated by TCRdb to about 2019). Study-level background: Peripheral blood samples were taken at the time of initial diagnosis, prior to any treatment. To identify TCR V-J signatures that set the groups apart, the researchers used a discovery cohort of more than 95 patients, made up of roughly 45 with Graves' ophthalmopathy and some 60 with stable Graves' hyperthyroidism. Prospective prediction of ophthalmopathy was tested in an independent validation cohort of approximately 19 hyperthyroidism patients and approximately 17 patients who later progressed to ophthalmopathy. The 75 to 100 discovery patients were randomly split 7:3 into training and test sets. The study also compared thyroid tissue and blood T-cell repertoires from a handful of Graves' hyperthyroidism patients. Once sampling was done, hyperthyroidism patients were given methimazole at a starting dose of 30 mg daily, whereas ophthalmopathy patients were given high-dose intravenous methylprednisolone. According to the paper, TCR Vbeta CDR3 sequencing was carried out on roughly 130 peripheral blood samples, which came from 40 to 45 ophthalmopathy, fewer than 80 hyperthyroidism and roughly 17 progressor patients.

In the ophthalmopathy patients, disease was moderately to severely active, with a Clinical Activity Score of 3 or more, a NOSPECS grade of 4 or more, and a duration of less than 3 months. The study excluded patients with uncontrolled infections, other autoimmune diseases, pregnancy or lactation. Diagnoses were based on clinical symptoms, serum thyroxine and TRAb, thyroid ultrasound and orbital computed tomography. PBMCs were separated from roughly 10 ml of fresh peripheral blood using Ficoll-Paque density gradient centrifugation. Trizol reagent was used to extract total RNA, and RNA quality was then checked on an Agilent 2100 Bioanalyzer. This clonotype was seen at least ten times. What antigen it recognizes has not been identified. No much larger clone exists at a distance of one base, and base qualities are not known. The investigation overall reported the following: Sample size was not statistically predetermined, and blinding of investigators to group allocation was not performed. Most expanded thyroid clonotypes (frequency above 0.001) were also detected in blood, suggesting blood repertoires may reflect thyroid immune responses. In cross-validation, a model built on a 13 V-J signature told ophthalmopathy apart from stable hyperthyroidism with 85% to 90% sensitivity and roughly 81% specificity, and in testing the same model reached 80%/75%. In validation, the model predicted progression to ophthalmopathy a median of approximately 6.3 months before onset, with approximately 70% sensitivity and about 72% specificity.

TCR beta CDR3 regions were amplified from RNA transcripts. For the first round of RT-PCR on the TCR CDR3, the HTBI primer set was used together with the Qiagen OneStep RT-PCR kit. The libraries were constructed in a second round of multiplex PCR and then size-selected and purified. The libraries were sequenced on an Illumina HiSeq2000 using paired-end 100 bp reads. In the original analysis: Raw data were processed with SOAPnuke, discarding reads with adapters, uncalled bases, mean Phred below 15, or no exact constant-primer or identifier match. High-quality paired reads were merged using COPE v1.2.5, and each unique nucleotide sequence was defined as a clonotype. Clonotypes were aligned to IMGT TRBV, TRBD and TRBJ reference segments using MiTCR v1.1. Only V-J combinations with frequency above 0.0001, covering about 99% of repertoires, were analysed. The TCS score was defined as F50 (clonal expansion) divided by E x V (chaos), with BLOSUM62-based TCRdist calculated between CDR3 peptides within each V-J. Welch's t-statistics and random forest reduced just over 500 V-J features to under 15, which were used in a naive Bayes classifier (R e1071). TCRdb trimmed the raw reads at Q25, called clones with MiXCR and kept productive beta chains. For every CDR3 protein sequence, its rows merge into one entry that carries the most common genes and DNA. TCRdb assigned the V and J calls; the authors' analysis was not used. Here the sample has about 300,000 distinct CDR3 sequences; roughly 18% occur a single time. The ten largest account for approximately 37% of the sample.

Sequenced input: blood. This receptor was taken from a man in his forties or fifties with Graves' ophthalmopathy.

CDR3 region: CASSFRATNTGELFF. The DNA sequence is given as TGTGCCAGCAGTTTCAGGGCGACGAACACCGGGGAGCTGTTTTTT. The chain was built from TRBV2 and TRBJ2-2; D gene: possibly TRBD1, on 5 matching bases. The germline V gene yields SNHLY for CDR1 and FYNNEI for CDR2. The V end loses 5 bases and the J end loses 0 bases, and a stretch of 10 bases separates them. The CDR3 numbers 15 residues from cysteine through phenylalanine. Left in the record is the CDR3 DNA by itself, 45 bases read in frame from the first base.